This TCR beta chain was identified during a study of T cell responses to AZD1222 COVID-19 vaccine. General study points: Spike-specific TCR depth and breadth grew after two AZD1222 doses.

The assay was immunoSEQ multiplex PCR, and TCRdb's table has in-frame clones only and misses some. The sample records 80,000 to 95,000 clones, 92% being singletons. Details on this clone: Its antigen is undetermined.

The CDR3 is 13 amino acids. V dropped 3 bases and J dropped 4 bases, with 11 bases sitting between them. In germline, CDR1 is GTSNPN, CDR2 SVGIG (reference sequence). The V gene is TRBV30, the J gene TRBJ2-3; tentative D call: TRBD2 (6 bases). The sequencing used peripheral blood, collected on day 0 of AZD1222 vaccination. This TCR was sampled from an adult in good health. The DNA of the CDR3 is TGTGCCTGGAGCATGAGGAGGGCAGATACGCAGTATTTT. Its protein is CAWSMRRADTQYF.